The sample holds a few counts of the clone carrying this TCR beta chain. Its target is not known. Making TCR cDNA involved 5'RACE template switching, which added UMIs and a universal primer site. TCRdb reprocessed the 5' RACE reads with MiXCR, giving one entry per CDR3 protein. This table holds under 550,000 distinct CDR3 sequences, 21% found once. These data are taken from a study of T cells after yellow fever vaccination. Findings and limits, study-wide: CD4 and CD8 compartments shared a small share of clonotypes.

V was clipped by 3 bases and J by 3 bases, with 10 bases between them. The CDR3 is made up of 13 amino acids. Germline V lookup: CDR1 DFQATT, CDR2 SNEGSKA (reference sequence). This TCR derives from a man younger than 30 who received the YFV17D yellow fever vaccine. V and J are TRBV20-1 and TRBJ2-3; D is uncertain. The material was PBMCs, obtained approximately 22 days after the first yellow fever vaccination. This CDR3 is CSARSLLTDTQYF. The DNA for the CDR3 is TGCAGTGCTAGGTCACTTCTGACAGATACGCAGTATTTT.